This entry features one T cell receptor (beta chain) sequence. This sample is part of a study of T cells in Graves' hyperthyroidism and ophthalmopathy. The source material, RNA transcripts, was used to amplify TCR beta CDR3 regions. The TCR CDR3 first-round RT-PCR relied on the HTBI primer set. TCRdb re-called the multiplex PCR reads with MiXCR, one entry per CDR3 protein. This sample yields 350,000 to 400,000 distinct CDR3 sequences, of which 19% are seen a single time; about 3.7% belongs to the top ten. V dropped 3 bases and J dropped 0 bases, with 15 bases sitting between them. There are 18 residues in the CDR3.

The specimen sequenced was blood. The sequence derives from a woman aged 18-29 years with Graves' hyperthyroidism. This chain links TRBV12-3 or TRBV12-4 with TRBJ2-6; tentative D call: TRBD1 (6 bases). This chain's CDR3 is CASSFRGSRGSGANVLTF. For the CDR3, the DNA is TGTGCCAGCAGTTTTAGGGGGTCAAGAGGCTCTGGGGCCAACGTCCTGACTTTC.